A selection of T cell receptor beta chains follows, all from one sample in a study of blood T cell repertoires in COVID-19. Data came from immunoSEQ multiplex PCR; TCRdb stores just in-frame clones and leaves some out. In the table there are about 270,000 clones, under 95% of which are singletons. The sequenced sample was PBMCs or T cells enriched from blood (not recorded which). These receptors all come from a man aged 40-50 years who had been exposed to COVID-19. Each CDR3 is given with its conserved first and last residue.

V	J	CDR3
TRBV23-1	TRBJ1-2	CASSQLRDYGYTF
TRBV19	TRBJ2-2	CASTPGRGFGELFF
TRBV19	TRBJ2-7	CASSFSSGSSYEQYF
TRBV2	TRBJ2-1	CASSERVDNEQFF
TRBV12-3/TRBV12-4	TRBJ1-1	CASGRRGRTEAFF
TRBV3-1/TRBV3-2	TRBJ1-1	CASSQAGQINTEAFF
TRBV6-5	TRBJ2-5	CASSLRTSAQETQYF
TRBV24-1	TRBJ2-6	CATSDSNRVGANVLTF
TRBV19	TRBJ1-5	CASSTHGGVDGNQPQHF
TRBV4-1	TRBJ2-3	CASSQEGGSADTQYF
TRBV10-3	TRBJ2-3	CAISEGPGIITDTQYF
TRBV27	TRBJ2-1	CASSFSSGSLNEQFF
TRBV24-1	TRBJ1-1	CATSDPQGFTNTEAFF
TRBV18	TRBJ1-6	CASSLGQVDSPLHF
TRBV19	TRBJ1-1	CASSMKTGGRTEAFF
TRBV28	TRBJ2-7	CASSFVLISQRGYEQYF
TRBV28	TRBJ1-3	CASSFPTGTSGNTIYF
TRBV3-1/TRBV3-2	TRBJ1-1	CASSQGTGSDTEAFF
TRBV19	TRBJ2-7	CASSSTRIIGLAGAGDEQYF
TRBV28	TRBJ1-5	CASRTGNQPQHF
TRBV28	TRBJ1-2	CASSISLRGGDYGYTF
TRBV4-1	TRBJ1-1	CASSQVRGFTEAFF
TRBV7-3	TRBJ1-2	CASSLTGSYGYTF
TRBV6-5	TRBJ1-1	CASTRKGQGGSKAFF
TRBV12-3/TRBV12-4	TRBJ2-7	CASRDYLYEQYF
TRBV20-1	TRBJ1-5	CSASGLGRGRQPQHF
TRBV9	TRBJ2-7	CASSVASGAGYEQYF
TRBV4-2	TRBJ1-4	CASSQDRQGARYLNEKLFF
TRBV3-1/TRBV3-2	TRBJ1-1	CASSQDGGAFF
TRBV19	TRBJ1-3	CASDGTASGNTIYF
TRBV11-2	TRBJ2-7	CASSLIAGYDYEQYF
TRBV19	TRBJ1-2	CASSKGTGEGYTF
TRBV7-2	TRBJ2-5	CASSKGLAQETQYF
TRBV4-3	TRBJ2-1	CASSQEWGGASNEQFF
TRBV28	TRBJ2-3	CASSSGTVADTQYF
TRBV9	TRBJ2-2	CASSVVGASPGGELFF
TRBV4-2	TRBJ1-5	CASSQDAGIGPQHF
TRBV7-9	TRBJ1-1	CATWERNTEAFF
TRBV28	TRBJ1-1	CASSLSRERTEAFF
TRBV14	TRBJ1-1	CASSQNRAPGTEAFF
TRBV9	TRBJ1-1	CASRVRCPILNTEAFF
TRBV7-9	TRBJ2-2	CASSPRGGELFF
TRBV7-3	TRBJ1-1	CASSPGANTEAFF
TRBV19	TRBJ2-7	CAREGPAGKDLAGVKGSYEQYF